The clone carrying this T cell receptor (beta chain) was counted between two and nine times. Its target is not known. This record comes from a study of T cell repertoires in cytomegalovirus infection. As for the study in general: CMV infection together with matching HLA type was indicated by public TCR beta signatures.

Germline V gives CDR1 MNHNY, CDR2 SVGAGI (reference sequence). This CDR3 spans 11 amino acids. V was shortened by 7 bases and J by 8 bases, with 10 bases between the two germline ends. Study conclusions and caveats: Clonotype analysis showed dominance of the ex vivo response by HLA-C-restricted CMV-specific TCR beta clonotypes. Cumulative frequency (of public TCR beta family members) identified carriers of CMV plus the relevant HLA.

TCRdb called the reads again in MiXCR, with one record for every CDR3 protein. The table lists some 320,000 distinct CDR3 sequences, over 7.5% of them singletons. This TCR was sampled from a human donor in good health (CMV status not recorded). Some clones in this sample may be carry-over from other donors' samples. The chain joins TRBV6-6 to TRBJ2-3; D may be TRBD1 or TRBD2 (5 bases each). The sequenced material came from PBMCs. This chain's CDR3 is CASKRDVTQYF. DNA of the CDR3: TGTGCCAGCAAAAGGGACGTTACGCAGTATTTT.